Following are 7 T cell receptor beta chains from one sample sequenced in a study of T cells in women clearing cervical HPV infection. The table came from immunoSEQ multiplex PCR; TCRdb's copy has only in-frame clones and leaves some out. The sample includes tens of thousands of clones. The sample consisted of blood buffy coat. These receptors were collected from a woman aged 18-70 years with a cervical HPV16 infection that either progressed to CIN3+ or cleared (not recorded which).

CDR3 in amino acids: CSARDSQGYSNQPQHF. Partial CDR3 DNA: TGCAGTGCTAGAGATTCACAGGGGTACAGCAATCAGCCC. The chain links TRBV20-1 to TRBJ1-5; 7 bases match TRBD1. The CDR3 extends 3 residues past the end of the read, so its final part is completed from the germline J gene. Germline V lookup: CDR1 DFQATT, CDR2 SNEGSKA (reference sequence). The CDR3 is made up of 16 amino acids. Trimming cost V 0 bases and J 1 base; bases outside gene matches: 6.

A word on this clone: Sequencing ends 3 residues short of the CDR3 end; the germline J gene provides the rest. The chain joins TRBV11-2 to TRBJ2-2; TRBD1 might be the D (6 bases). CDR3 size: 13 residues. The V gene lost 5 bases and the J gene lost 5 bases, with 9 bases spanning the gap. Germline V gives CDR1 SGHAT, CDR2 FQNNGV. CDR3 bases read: TGTGCCAGCAGCCGTACAGGGACCGGGGAG. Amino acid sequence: CASSRTGTGE. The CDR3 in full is CASSRTGTGELFF.

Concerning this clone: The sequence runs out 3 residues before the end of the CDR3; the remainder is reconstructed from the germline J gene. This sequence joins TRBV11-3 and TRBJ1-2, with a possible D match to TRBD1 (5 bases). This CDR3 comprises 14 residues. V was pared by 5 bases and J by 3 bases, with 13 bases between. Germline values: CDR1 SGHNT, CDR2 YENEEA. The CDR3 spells CASSQGGEDYGYTF. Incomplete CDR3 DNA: TGTGCCAGCAGCCAGGGAGGGGAAGACTATGGC.

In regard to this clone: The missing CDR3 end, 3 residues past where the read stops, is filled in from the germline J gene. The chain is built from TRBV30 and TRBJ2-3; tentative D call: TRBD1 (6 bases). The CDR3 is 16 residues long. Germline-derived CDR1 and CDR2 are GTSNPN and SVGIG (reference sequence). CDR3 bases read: TGTGCCTGGAGTGTCATGCAGGGGCCTGGTAATCAGCCG. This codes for CAWSVMQGPGNQP. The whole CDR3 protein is CAWSVMQGPGNQPQYF.

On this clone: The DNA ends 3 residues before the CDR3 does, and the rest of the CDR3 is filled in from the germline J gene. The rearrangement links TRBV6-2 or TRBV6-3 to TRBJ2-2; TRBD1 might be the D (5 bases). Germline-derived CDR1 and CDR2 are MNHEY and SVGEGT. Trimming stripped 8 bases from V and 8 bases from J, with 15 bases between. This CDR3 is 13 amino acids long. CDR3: CASARGASGELFF. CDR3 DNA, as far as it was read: TGTGCCAGCGCAAGGGGCGCATCAGGGGAG.

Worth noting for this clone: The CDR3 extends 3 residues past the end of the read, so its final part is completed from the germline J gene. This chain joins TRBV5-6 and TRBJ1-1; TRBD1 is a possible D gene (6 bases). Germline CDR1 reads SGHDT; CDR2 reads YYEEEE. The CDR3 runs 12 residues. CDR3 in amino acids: CASSLWPGVAFF. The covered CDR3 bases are TGTGCCAGCAGCTTGTGGCCAGGGGTA. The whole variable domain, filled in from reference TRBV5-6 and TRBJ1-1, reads DAGVTQSPTHLIKTRGQQVTLRCSPKSGHDTVSWYQQALGQGPQFIFQYYEEEERQRGNFPDRFSGHQFPNYSSELNVNALLLGDSALYLCASSLWPGVAFFGQGTRLTVV.

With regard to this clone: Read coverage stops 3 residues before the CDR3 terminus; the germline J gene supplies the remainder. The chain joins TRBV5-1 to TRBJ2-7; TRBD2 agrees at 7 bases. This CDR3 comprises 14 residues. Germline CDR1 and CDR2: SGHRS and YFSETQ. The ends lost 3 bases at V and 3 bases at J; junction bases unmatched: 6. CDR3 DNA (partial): TGCGCCAGCAGCTGGCGGGAGTCAAGCTACGAG. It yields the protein CASSWRESSYE. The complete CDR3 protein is CASSWRESSYEQYF.